This T cell receptor (beta chain) comes out of a study of T cell repertoires in cytomegalovirus infection. This CDR3 region has 15 residues. Germline CDR1 SGHDN, CDR2 FVKESK. J lost 7 bases, V lost 10 bases, and 14 bases had no gene match. TCRdb re-derived calls from the reads in MiXCR, one entry per CDR3 protein. This sample carries around 230,000 distinct CDR3 sequences, approximately 7% of them seen once, and the ten largest clones take around 6.5%. This receptor was taken from a human donor in good health (CMV status not recorded). Some clones in this sample may be carry-over from other donors' samples. The material sequenced was PBMCs. The chain links TRBV14 to TRBJ2-1, with TRBD2 matching 9 bases. CDR3 sequence (DNA): TGTGCCACCCAAGGCGCGGGGGGGCCGAAAAATGAGCAGTTCTTC. Encoded protein: CATQGAGGPKNEQFF.